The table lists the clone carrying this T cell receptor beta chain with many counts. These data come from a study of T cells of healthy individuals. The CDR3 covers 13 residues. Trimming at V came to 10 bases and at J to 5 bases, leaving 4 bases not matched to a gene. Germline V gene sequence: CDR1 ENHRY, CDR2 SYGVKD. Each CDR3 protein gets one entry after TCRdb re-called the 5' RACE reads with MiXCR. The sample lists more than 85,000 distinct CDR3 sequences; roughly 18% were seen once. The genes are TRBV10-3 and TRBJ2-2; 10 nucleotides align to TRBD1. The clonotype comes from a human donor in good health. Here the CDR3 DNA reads TGTGCCAGCCGGACAGGGGGAACCGGGGAGCTGTTTTTT. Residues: CASRTGGTGELFF.